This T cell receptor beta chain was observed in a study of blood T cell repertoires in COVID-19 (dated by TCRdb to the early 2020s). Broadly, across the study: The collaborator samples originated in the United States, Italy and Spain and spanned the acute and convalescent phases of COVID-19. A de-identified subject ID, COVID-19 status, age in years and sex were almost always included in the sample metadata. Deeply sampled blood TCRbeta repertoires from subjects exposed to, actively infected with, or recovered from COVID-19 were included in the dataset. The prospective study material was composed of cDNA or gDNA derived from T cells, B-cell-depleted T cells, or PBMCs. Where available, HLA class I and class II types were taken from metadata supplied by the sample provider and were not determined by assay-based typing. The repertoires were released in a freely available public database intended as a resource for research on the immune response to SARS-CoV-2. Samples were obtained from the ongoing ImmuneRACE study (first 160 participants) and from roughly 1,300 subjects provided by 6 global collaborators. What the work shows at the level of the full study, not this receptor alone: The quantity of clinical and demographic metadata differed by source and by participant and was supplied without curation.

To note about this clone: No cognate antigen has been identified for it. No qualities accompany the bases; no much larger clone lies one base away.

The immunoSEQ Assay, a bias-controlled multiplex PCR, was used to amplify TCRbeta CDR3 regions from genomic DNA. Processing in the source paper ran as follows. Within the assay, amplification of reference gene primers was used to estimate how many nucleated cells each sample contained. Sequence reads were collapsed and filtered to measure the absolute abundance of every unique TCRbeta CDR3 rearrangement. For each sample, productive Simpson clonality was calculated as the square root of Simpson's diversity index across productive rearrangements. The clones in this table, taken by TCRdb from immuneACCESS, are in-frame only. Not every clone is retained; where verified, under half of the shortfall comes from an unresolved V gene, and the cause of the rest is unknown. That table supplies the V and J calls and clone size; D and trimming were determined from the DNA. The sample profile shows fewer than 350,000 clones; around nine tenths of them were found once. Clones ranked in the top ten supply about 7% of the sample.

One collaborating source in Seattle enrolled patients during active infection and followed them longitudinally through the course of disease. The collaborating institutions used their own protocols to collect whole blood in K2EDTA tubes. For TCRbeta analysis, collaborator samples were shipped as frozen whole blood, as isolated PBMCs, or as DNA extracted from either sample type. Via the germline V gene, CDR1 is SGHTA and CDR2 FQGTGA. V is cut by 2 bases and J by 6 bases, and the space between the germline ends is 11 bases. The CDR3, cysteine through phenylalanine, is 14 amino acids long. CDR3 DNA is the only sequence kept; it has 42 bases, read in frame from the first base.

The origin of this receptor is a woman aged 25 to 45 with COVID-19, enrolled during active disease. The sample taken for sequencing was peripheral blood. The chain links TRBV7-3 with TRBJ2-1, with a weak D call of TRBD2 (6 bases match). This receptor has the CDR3 CASSLSGSGNEQFF. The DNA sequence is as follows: TGTGCCAGCAGCTTATCGGGTAGCGGCAATGAGCAGTTCTTC.